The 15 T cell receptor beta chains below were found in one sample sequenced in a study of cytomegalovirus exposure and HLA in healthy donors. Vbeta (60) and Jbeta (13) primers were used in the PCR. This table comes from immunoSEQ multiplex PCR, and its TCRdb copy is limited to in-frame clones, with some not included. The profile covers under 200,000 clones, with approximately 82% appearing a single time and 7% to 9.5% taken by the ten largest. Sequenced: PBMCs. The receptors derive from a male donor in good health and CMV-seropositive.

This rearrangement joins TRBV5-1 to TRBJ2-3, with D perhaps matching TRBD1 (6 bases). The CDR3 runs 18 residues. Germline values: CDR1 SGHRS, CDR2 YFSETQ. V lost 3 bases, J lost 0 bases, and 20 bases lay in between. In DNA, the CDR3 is TGCGCCAGCAGCTCCAGCCCCGGAACAGGGCCTAGCACAGATACGCAGTATTTT. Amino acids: CASSSSPGTGPSTDTQYF.

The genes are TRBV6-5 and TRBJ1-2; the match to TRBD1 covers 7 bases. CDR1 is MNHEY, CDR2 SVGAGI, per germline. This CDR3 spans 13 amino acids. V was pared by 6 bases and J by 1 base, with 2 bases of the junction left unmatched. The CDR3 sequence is CASSRDSNYGYTF. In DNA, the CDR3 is TGTGCCAGCAGCCGGGACAGTAACTATGGCTACACCTTC.

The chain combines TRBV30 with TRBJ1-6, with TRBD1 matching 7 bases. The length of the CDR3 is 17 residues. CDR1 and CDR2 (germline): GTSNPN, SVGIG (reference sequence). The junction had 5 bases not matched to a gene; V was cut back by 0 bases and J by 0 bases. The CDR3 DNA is TGTGCCTGGAGTGTTTCCAGGGGGAGCTCCTATAATTCACCCCTCCACTTT. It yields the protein CAWSVSRGSSYNSPLHF.

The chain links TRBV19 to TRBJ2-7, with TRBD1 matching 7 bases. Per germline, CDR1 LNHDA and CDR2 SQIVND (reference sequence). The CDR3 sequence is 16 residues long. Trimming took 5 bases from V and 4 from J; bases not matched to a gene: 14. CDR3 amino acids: CASSHRSGTEPYEQYF. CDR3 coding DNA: TGTGCCAGTAGTCACAGATCCGGGACAGAACCTTACGAGCAGTACTTC.

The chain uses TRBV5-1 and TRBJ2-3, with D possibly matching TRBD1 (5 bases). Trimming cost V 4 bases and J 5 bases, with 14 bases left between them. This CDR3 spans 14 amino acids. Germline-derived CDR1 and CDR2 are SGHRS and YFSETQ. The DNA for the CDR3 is TGCGCCAGCAGCCTAGGGCCAGGGCAAGATACGCAGTATTTT. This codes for CASSLGPGQDTQYF.

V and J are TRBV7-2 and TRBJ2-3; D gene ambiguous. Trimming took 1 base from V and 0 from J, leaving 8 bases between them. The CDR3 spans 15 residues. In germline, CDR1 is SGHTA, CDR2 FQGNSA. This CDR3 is CASSLVQISTDTQYF. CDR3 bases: TGTGCCAGCAGCTTAGTGCAGATTAGCACAGATACGCAGTATTTT. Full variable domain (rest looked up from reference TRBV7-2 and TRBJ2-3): GAGVSQSPSNKVTEKGKDVELRCDPISGHTALYWYRQSLGQGLEFLIYFQGNSAPDKSGLPSDRFSAERTGGSVSTLTIQRTQQEDSAVYLCASSLVQISTDTQYFGPGTRLTVL.

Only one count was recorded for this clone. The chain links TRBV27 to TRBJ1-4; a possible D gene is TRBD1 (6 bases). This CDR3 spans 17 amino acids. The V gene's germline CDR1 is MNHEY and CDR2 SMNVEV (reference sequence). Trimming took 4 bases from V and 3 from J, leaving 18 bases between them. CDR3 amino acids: CASSWSPTGPSNEKLFF. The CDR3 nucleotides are TGTGCCAGCAGTTGGTCCCCGACAGGACCTTCTAATGAAAAACTGTTTTTT.

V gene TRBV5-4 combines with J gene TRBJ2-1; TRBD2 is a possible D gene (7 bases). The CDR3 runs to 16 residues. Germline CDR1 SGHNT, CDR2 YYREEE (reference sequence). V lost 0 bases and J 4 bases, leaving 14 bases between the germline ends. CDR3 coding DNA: TGTGCCAGCAGCTTGGACTCAAGGGGGGGTTACAATGAGCAGTTCTTC. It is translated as CASSLDSRGGYNEQFF.

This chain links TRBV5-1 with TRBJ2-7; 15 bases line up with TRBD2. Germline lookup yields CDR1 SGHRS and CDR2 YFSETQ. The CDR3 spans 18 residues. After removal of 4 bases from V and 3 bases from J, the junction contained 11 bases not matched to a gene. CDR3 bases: TGCGCCAGCAGCGCTTGGACTAGCGGGAGGGCCGGGGGCTACGAGCAGTACTTC. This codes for CASSAWTSGRAGGYEQYF.

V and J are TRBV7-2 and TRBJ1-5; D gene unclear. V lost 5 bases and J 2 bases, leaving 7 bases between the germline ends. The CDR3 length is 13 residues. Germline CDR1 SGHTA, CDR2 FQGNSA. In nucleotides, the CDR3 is TGTGCCAGCAGCGGGCCAGGCAATCAGCCCCAGCATTTT. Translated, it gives CASSGPGNQPQHF.

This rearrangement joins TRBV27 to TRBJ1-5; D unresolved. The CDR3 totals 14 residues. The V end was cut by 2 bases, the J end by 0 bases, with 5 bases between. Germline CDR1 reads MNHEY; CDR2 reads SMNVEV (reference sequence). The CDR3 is CASSLLSSNQPQHF. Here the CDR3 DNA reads TGTGCCAGCAGTTTACTGTCTAGCAATCAGCCCCAGCATTTT.

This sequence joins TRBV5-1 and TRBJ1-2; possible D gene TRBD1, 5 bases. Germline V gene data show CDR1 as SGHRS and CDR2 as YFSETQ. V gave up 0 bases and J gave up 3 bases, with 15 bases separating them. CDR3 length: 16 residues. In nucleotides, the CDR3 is TGCGCCAGCAGCTTGGCCAAGGGGAGGGTGGACTATGGCTACACCTTC. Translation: CASSLAKGRVDYGYTF.

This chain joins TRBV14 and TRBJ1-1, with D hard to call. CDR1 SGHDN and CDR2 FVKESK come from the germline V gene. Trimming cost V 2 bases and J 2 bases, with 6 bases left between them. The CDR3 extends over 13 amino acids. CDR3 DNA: TGTGCCAGCAGCCAACAACAAAACACTGAAGCTTTCTTT. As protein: CASSQQQNTEAFF.

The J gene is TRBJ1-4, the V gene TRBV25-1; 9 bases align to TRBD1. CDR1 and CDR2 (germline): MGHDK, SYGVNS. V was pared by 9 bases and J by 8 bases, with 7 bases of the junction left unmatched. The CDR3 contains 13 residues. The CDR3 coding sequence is TGTGCCAGTCGGACAGGGGAGGGCGAAAAACTGTTTTTT. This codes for CASRTGEGEKLFF.

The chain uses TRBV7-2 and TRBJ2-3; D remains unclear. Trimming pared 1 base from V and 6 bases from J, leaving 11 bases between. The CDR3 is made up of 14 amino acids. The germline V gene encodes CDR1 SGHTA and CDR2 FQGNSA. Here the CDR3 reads CASSLGQAWDTQYF. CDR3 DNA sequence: TGTGCCAGCAGCTTAGGGCAGGCCTGGGATACGCAGTATTTT.